The 8 T cell receptor beta chains listed next were all sequenced from one sample in a study of shared clonotypes between healthy human individuals. Repertoires were generated with immunoSEQ multiplex PCR, while TCRdb's copy carries only in-frame clones and drops some. The sample includes hundreds of thousands of clones, more than 85% seen only once; the top ten take 24%. Naive CD8 cells lacked CD45RO and underwent positive selection for CCR7, leaving out terminally differentiated effector memory CD45RA+ cells. The sequencing sample was made of naive CD8+ T cells sorted from blood. These receptors all stem from a man aged 25 to 45 in good health.

The chain joins TRBV6-5 to TRBJ2-7; 7 nucleotides match TRBD2. Per the germline V gene, CDR1 is MNHEY and CDR2 is SVGAGI. The CDR3 extends over 15 amino acids. V shed 0 bases and J 4 bases; nucleotides not matched to a gene: 6. The CDR3 bases are TGTGCCAGCAGTTACTCTGGGGGGGGAGGTTACGAGCAGTACTTC. As protein: CASSYSGGGGYEQYF.

In regard to this clone: Other DNA variants within this sample encode the same CDR3. The chain has TRBV27 and TRBJ2-1, with a tentative D call TRBD2 (5 bases). Germline V gene lookup returns CDR1 MNHEY and CDR2 SMNVEV (reference sequence). The V gene lost 4 bases and the J gene lost 0 bases, with 10 bases spanning the gap. This CDR3 is built from 15 residues. CDR3 coding DNA: TGTGCCAGCAGTTATAGCGCCTCCTCCTACAATGAGCAGTTCTTC. Its protein product is CASSYSASSYNEQFF.

The rearrangement uses TRBV7-8 and TRBJ2-1; 14 nucleotides align to TRBD2. After removal of 5 bases from V and 4 bases from J, the junction contained 7 bases not matched to a gene. The CDR3 is 17 residues long. CDR1 and CDR2 (germline): SGHVS, FQNEAQ. The CDR3 protein is CASSPFRLAGGYNEQFF. For the CDR3, the DNA is TGTGCCAGCAGCCCCTTCCGACTAGCGGGAGGGTACAATGAGCAGTTCTTC.

The rearrangement uses TRBV4-3 and TRBJ2-4, with a possible D match to TRBD1 (6 bases). V was clipped by 0 bases and J by 8 bases, with 11 bases between them. The CDR3 contains 14 residues. The germline V gene has CDR1 LGHNA and CDR2 YSLEER. CDR3 sequence (DNA): TGCGCCAGCAGCCAAGATGTAGGGGGTCACATTCAGTACTTC. Its translation: CASSQDVGGHIQYF.

V gene TRBV9 combines with J gene TRBJ2-4; the D gene is possibly TRBD2 (6 bases). V gave up 4 bases and J gave up 6 bases, with 26 bases separating them. This CDR3 is built from 18 residues. The V gene's germline CDR1 is SGDLS and CDR2 YYNGEE. CDR3 nucleotide sequence: TGTGCCAGCAGCTCCAATATCTTTACTCCGGGAGATAGAAACATTCAGTACTTC. It encodes CASSSNIFTPGDRNIQYF.

This clone appeared many times. The chain recombines TRBV7-9 with TRBJ1-4; D is possibly TRBD1 (5 bases). Germline-derived CDR1 and CDR2 are SEHNR and FQNEAQ (reference sequence). V lost 5 bases, J lost 6 bases, and 22 bases lay in between. This CDR3 has 17 residues. CDR3 DNA sequence: TGTGCCAGCAGCCCCATCGCCGTCGGGGGGAGGGATGAAAAACTGTTTTTT. This sequence encodes CASSPIAVGGRDEKLFF.

V is TRBV5-1 and J is TRBJ2-7, with 9 bases lining up with TRBD2. J was trimmed by 0 bases and V by 7 bases; bases with no gene match: 5. This CDR3 comprises 14 residues. Germline CDR1 SGHRS, CDR2 YFSETQ. The CDR3 DNA reads TGCGCCAGCTCCACTAGCGGGTTCTCCTACGAGCAGTACTTC. This codes for CASSTSGFSYEQYF.

The rearrangement joins TRBV6-5 to TRBJ2-7, with D possibly TRBD2 on 7 matching bases. This CDR3 is built from 15 residues. Germline CDR1 is MNHEY and CDR2 is SVGAGI. Trimming left V 2 bases short and J 0 bases short, with 11 bases between. This CDR3 reads CASSYEGGFSYEQYF. Here the CDR3 DNA reads TGTGCCAGCAGTTACGAGGGGGGGTTCTCCTACGAGCAGTACTTC.